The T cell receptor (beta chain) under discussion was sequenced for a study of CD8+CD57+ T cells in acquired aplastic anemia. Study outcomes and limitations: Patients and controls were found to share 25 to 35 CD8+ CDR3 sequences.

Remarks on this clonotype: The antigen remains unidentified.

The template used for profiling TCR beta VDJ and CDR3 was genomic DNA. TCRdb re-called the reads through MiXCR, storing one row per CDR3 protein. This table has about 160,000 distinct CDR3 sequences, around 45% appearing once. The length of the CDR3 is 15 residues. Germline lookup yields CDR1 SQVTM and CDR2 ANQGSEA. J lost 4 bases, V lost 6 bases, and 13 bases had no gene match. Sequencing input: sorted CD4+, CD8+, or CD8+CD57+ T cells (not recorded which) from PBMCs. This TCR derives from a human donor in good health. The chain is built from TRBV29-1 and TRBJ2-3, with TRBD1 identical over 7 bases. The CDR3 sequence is CSVRGATGNADTQYF. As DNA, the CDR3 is TGCAGCGTCAGAGGGGCGACAGGGAACGCAGATACGCAGTATTTT.